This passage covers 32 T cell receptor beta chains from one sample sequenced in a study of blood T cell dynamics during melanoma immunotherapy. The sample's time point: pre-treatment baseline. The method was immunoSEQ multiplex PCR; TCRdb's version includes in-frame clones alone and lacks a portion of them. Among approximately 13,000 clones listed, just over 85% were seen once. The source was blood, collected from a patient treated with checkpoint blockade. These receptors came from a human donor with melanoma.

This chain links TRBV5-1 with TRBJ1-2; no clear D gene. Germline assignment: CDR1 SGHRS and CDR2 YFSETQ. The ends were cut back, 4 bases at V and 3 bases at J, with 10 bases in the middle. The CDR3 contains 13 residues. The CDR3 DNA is TGCGCCAGCAGCGGCGCGTTGTACTATGGCTACACCTTC. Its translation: CASSGALYYGYTF. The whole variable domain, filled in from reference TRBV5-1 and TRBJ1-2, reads KAGVTQTPRYLIKTRGQQVTLSCSPISGHRSVSWYQQTPGQGLQFLFEYFSETQRNKGNFPGRFSGRQFSNSRSEMNVSTLELGDSALYLCASSGALYYGYTFGSGTRLTVV.

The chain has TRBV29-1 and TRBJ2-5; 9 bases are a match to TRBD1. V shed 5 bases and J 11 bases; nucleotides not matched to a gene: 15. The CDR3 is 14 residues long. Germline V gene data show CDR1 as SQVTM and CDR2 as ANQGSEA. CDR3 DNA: TGCAGCGTTATGACAGGGGGAGCGTCCTTGGAGCAGTACTTC. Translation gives CSVMTGGASLEQYF.

The CDR3 nucleotides are TGTGCCAGCAGCACGCGGACAGGGTCCTACAATGAGCAGTTCTTC. Translation: CASSTRTGSYNEQFF. The V call is TRBV9, the J call TRBJ2-1, with 8 nucleotides matching TRBD1. CDR3 length equals 15 residues. The V and J ends lost 4 bases and 1 base, in that order; junction bases with no gene match: 4. Germline CDR1 SGDLS, CDR2 YYNGEE.

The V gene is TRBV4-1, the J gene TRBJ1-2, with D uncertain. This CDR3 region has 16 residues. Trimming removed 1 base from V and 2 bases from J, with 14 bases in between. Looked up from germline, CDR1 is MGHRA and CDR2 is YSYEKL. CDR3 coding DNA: TGCGCCAGCAGCCAAGGAGGGCTGATACGGAACTATGGCTACACCTTC. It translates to CASSQGGLIRNYGYTF.

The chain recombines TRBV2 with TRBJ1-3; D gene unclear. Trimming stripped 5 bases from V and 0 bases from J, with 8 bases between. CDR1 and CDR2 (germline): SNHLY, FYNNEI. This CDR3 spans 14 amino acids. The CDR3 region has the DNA TGTGCCAGCAGTTCTGAGAGCTCTGGAAACACCATATATTTT. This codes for CASSSESSGNTIYF.

The CDR3 reads CASSEDRGGNQPQHF. For the CDR3, the DNA is TGTGCCAGCAGCGAAGACAGGGGAGGTAATCAGCCCCAGCATTTT. V is TRBV7-2 and J is TRBJ1-5, with 8 bases aligning to TRBD1. Unmatched junction bases numbered 7, after V lost 5 bases and J lost 4 bases. CDR3 length equals 15 residues. The germline V gene has CDR1 SGHTA and CDR2 FQGNSA.

The CDR3 spells CASSPMTGGVYEQYF. In DNA form, the CDR3 reads TGTGCCAGTAGTCCCATGACAGGGGGCGTTTACGAGCAGTACTTC. The chain uses TRBV19 and TRBJ2-7; 10 bases map to TRBD1. This CDR3 spans 15 amino acids. Per germline, CDR1 LNHDA and CDR2 SQIVND (reference sequence). With V trimmed by 5 bases and J by 4 bases, 8 bases remained unmatched.

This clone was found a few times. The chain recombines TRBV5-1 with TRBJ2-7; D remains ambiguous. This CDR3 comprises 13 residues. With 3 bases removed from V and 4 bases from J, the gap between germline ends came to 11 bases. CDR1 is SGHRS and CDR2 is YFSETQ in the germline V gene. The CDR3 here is CASSSWTNYEQYF. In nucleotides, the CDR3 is TGCGCCAGCAGCTCTTGGACGAATTACGAGCAGTACTTC. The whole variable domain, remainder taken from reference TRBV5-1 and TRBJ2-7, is KAGVTQTPRYLIKTRGQQVTLSCSPISGHRSVSWYQQTPGQGLQFLFEYFSETQRNKGNFPGRFSGRQFSNSRSEMNVSTLELGDSALYLCASSSWTNYEQYFGPGTRLTVT.

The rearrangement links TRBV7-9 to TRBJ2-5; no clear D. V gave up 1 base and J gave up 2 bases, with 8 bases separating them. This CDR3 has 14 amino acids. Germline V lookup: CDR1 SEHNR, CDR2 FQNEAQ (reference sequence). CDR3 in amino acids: CASSLGPGQETQYF. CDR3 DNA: TGTGCCAGCAGCTTAGGGCCCGGTCAAGAGACCCAGTACTTC.

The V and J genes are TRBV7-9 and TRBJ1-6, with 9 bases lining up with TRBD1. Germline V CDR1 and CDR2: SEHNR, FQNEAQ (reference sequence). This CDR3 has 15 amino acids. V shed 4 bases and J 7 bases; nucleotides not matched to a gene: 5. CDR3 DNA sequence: TGTGCCAGCAGCTCGGGGACAGGGCCAAATTCACCCCTCCACTTT. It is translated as CASSSGTGPNSPLHF.

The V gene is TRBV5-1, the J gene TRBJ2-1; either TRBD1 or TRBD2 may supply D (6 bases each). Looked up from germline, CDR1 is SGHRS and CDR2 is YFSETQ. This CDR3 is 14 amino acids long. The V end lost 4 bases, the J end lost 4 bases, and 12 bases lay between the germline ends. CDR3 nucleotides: TGCGCCAGCAGCCCGGGGGCTATTTACAATGAGCAGTTCTTC. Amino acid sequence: CASSPGAIYNEQFF. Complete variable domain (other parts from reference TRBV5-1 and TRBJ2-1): KAGVTQTPRYLIKTRGQQVTLSCSPISGHRSVSWYQQTPGQGLQFLFEYFSETQRNKGNFPGRFSGRQFSNSRSEMNVSTLELGDSALYLCASSPGAIYNEQFFGPGTRLTVL.

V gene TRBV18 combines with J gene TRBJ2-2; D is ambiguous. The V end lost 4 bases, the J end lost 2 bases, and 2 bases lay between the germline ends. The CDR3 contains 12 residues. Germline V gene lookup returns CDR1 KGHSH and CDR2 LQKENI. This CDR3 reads CASSLNTGELFF. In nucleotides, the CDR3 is TGTGCCAGCTCACTTAACACCGGGGAGCTGTTTTTT.

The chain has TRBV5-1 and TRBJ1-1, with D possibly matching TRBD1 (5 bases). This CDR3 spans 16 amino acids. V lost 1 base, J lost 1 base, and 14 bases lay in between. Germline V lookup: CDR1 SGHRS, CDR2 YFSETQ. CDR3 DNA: TGCGCCAGCAGCTTGCGGGGTGAGGGGACGAACACTGAAGCTTTCTTT. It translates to CASSLRGEGTNTEAFF.

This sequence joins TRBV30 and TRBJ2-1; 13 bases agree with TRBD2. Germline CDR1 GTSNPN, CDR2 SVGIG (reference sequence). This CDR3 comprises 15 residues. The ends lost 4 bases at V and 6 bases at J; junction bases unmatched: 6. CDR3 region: CAWTIGTSGANEQFF. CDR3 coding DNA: TGTGCCTGGACTATCGGGACTAGCGGGGCCAATGAGCAGTTCTTC.

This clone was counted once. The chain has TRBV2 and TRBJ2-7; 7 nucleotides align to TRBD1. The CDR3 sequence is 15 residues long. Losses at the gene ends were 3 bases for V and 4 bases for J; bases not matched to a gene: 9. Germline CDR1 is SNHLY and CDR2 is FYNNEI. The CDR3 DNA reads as TGTGCCAGCAGTGACCCCGGGACAGAAGATTACGAGCAGTACTTC. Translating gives CASSDPGTEDYEQYF.

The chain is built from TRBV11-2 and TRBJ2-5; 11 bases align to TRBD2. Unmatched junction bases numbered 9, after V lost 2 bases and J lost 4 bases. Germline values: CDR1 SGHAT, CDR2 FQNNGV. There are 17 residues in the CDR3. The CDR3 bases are TGTGCCAGCAGCTTATGGGCTAGCGGGGGGCTTCTAGAGACCCAGTACTTC. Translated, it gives CASSLWASGGLLETQYF.

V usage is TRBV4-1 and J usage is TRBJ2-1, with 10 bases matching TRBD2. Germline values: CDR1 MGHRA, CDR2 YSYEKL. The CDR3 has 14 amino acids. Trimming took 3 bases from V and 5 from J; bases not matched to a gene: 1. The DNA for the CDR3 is TGCGCCAGCAGCCATGGACTAGCGGACAATGAGCAGTTCTTC. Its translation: CASSHGLADNEQFF.

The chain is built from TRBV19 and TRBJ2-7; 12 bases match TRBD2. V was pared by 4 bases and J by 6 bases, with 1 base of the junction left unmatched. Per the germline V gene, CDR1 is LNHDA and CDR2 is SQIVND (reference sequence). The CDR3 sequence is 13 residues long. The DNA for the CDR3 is TGTGCCAGTAGTACTAGCGGGAGGGGCGAGCAGTACTTC. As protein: CASSTSGRGEQYF.

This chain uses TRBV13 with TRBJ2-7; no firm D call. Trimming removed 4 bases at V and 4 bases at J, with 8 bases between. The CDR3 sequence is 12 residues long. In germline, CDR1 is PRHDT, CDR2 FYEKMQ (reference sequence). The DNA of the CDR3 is TGTGCCAGCAGCTCGGTGGGATACGAGCAGTACTTC. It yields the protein CASSSVGYEQYF.

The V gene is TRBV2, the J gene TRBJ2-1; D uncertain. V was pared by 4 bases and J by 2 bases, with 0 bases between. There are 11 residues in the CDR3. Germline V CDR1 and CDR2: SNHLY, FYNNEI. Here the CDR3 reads CASSAYNEQFF. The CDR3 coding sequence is TGTGCCAGCAGTGCCTACAATGAGCAGTTCTTC.

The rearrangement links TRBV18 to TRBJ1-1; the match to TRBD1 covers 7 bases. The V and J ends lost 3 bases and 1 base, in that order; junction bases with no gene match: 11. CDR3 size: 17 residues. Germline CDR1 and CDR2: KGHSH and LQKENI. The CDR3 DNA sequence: TGTGCCAGCTCACCGCGTTTCGGGGGACAGAAGAACACTGAAGCTTTCTTT. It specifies CASSPRFGGQKNTEAFF.

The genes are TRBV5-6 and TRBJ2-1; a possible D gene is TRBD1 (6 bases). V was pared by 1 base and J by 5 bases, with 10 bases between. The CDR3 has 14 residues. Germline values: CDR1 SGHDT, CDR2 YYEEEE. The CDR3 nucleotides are TGTGCCAGCAGCTTGTGGGGGCCCGACAATGAGCAGTTCTTC. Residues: CASSLWGPDNEQFF.

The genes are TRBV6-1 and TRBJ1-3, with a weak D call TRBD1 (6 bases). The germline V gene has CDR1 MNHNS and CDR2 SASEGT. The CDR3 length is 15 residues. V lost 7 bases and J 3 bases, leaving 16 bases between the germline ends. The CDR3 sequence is CASISGGADGNTIYF. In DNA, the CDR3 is TGTGCCAGCATATCCGGGGGCGCGGATGGAAACACCATATATTTT.

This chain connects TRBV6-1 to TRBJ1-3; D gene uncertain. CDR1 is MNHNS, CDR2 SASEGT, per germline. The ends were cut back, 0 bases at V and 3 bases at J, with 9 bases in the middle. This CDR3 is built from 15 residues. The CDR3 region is CASSEAWWDGNTIYF. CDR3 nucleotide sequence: TGTGCCAGCAGTGAAGCTTGGTGGGATGGAAACACCATATATTTT.

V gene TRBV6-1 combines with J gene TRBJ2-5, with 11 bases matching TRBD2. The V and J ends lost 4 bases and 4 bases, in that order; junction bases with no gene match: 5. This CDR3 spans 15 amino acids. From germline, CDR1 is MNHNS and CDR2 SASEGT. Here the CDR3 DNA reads TGTGCCAGCAGTGGACTAGCGGGATCAGGAGAGACCCAGTACTTC. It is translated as CASSGLAGSGETQYF.

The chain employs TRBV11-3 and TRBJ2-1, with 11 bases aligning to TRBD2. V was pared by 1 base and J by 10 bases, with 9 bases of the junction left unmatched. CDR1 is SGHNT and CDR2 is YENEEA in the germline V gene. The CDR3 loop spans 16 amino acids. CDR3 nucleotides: TGTGCCAGCAGCTTAGGGCTAGCGGGAGGTCGAACGGAGCAGTTCTTC. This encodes CASSLGLAGGRTEQFF.

This CDR3 is CASSLKGGVREKLFF. In nucleotides, the CDR3 is TGTGCCAGCAGCTTGAAGGGGGGGGTTAGGGAAAAACTGTTTTTT. The chain uses TRBV5-4 and TRBJ1-4, with D maybe TRBD1 (6 bases). This CDR3 is 15 amino acids long. Germline V CDR1 and CDR2: SGHNT, YYREEE (reference sequence). V was cut by 1 base and J by 8 bases, with 15 bases left in between.

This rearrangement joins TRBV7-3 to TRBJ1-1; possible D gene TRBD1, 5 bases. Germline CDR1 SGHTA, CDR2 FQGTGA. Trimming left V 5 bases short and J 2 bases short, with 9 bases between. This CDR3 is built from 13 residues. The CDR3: CASSLGTNTEAFF. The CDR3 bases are TGTGCCAGCAGCCTTGGGACCAACACTGAAGCTTTCTTT. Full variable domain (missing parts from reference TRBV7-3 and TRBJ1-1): GAGVSQTPSNKVTEKGKYVELRCDPISGHTALYWYRQSLGQGPEFLIYFQGTGAADDSGLPNDRFFAVRPEGSVSTLKIQRTERGDSAVYLCASSLGTNTEAFFGQGTRLTVV.

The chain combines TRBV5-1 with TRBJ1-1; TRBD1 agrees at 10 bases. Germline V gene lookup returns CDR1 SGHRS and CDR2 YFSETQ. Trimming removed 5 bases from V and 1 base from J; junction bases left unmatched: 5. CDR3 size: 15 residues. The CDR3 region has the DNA TGCGCCAGCAGACCTGGACAGGGGGAGAACACTGAAGCTTTCTTT. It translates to CASRPGQGENTEAFF.

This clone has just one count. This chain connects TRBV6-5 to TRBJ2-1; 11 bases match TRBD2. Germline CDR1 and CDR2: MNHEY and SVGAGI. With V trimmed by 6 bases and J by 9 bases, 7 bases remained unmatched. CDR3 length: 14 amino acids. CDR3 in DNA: TGTGCCAGCAGAATAGCGGGAGGGCCGGGTGAGCAGTTCTTC. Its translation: CASRIAGGPGEQFF.

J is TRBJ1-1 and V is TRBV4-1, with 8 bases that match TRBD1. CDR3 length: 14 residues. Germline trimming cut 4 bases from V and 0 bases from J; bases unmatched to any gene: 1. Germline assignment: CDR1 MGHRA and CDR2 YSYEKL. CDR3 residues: CASSPRGLNTEAFF. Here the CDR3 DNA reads TGCGCCAGCAGCCCCAGGGGGCTGAACACTGAAGCTTTCTTT.

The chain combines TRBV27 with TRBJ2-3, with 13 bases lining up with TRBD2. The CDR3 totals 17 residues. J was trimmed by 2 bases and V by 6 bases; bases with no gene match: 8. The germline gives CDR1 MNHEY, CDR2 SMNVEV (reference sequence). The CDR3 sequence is CASRFRLAGGYTDTQYF. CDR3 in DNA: TGTGCCAGCAGGTTCCGACTAGCGGGGGGCTACACAGATACGCAGTATTTT.